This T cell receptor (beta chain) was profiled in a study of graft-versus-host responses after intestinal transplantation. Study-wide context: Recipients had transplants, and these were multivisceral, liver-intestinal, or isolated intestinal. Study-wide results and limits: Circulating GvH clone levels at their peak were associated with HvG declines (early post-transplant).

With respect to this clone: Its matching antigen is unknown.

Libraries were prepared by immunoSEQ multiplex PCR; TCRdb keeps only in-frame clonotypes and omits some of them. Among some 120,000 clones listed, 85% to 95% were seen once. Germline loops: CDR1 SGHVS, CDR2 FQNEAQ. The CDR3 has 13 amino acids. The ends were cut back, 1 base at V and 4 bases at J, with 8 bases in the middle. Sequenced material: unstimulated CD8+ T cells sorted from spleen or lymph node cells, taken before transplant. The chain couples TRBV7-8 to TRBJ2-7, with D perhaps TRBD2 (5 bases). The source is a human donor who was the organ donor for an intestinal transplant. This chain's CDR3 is CASSLEGLYEQYF. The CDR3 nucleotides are TGTGCCAGCAGCTTAGAAGGACTGTACGAGCAGTACTTC.